The entry below describes one T cell receptor beta chain. The data were taken from a study of brain T cells in children with intractable seizures. Here immunoSEQ multiplex PCR was the method, and the copy in TCRdb shows in-frame clones only, minus some. The sample yields 60,000 to 65,000 clones, 90% to 96% seen once. Losses at the gene ends were 6 bases for V and 6 bases for J; bases not matched to a gene: 9. Germline CDR1 and CDR2: LNHDA and SQIVND (reference sequence). This CDR3 region has 15 residues. The TCR comes from a boy younger than two with focal cortical dysplasia and intractable seizures. The V and J genes are TRBV19 and TRBJ2-2; 8 nucleotides agree with TRBD2. The sample consisted of peripheral blood, taken at surgery. In nucleotides, the CDR3 is TGTGCCAGTAGCGTCGGGGGGGCCGCCGCCGGGGAGCTGTTTTTT. Translation gives CASSVGGAAAGELFF.